This paragraph reports one T cell receptor beta chain. What it binds is unknown. From its re-call of the 5' RACE reads, TCRdb lists each CDR3 protein once, without DNA. Its listing shows 200,000 to 300,000 distinct CDR3 sequences. These data are taken from a study of T cells expressing NK-cell markers. Background on the study: Sorted T-cell subsets CD3+CD56+NKG2C+, CD3+CD56+NKG2C- and CD3+CD56-NKG2C+ were TCR beta-sequenced. Eight donors were sequenced, of whom seven were HCMV-seropositive, while the remaining one was HCMV-seronegative.

Per germline, CDR1 LNHDA and CDR2 SQIVND (reference sequence). CDR3 length: 18 residues. General study points: In a handful of donors, dominant clonotypes made up 28.3-60.1% of CD3+CD56-NKG2C+ cells.

This receptor was taken from a woman aged 18-70 years in good health. Sequencing was carried out using blood T cells: a sorted CD56 or NKG2C T cell subset, CD4+ or CD8+ T cells, or bulk PBMC T cells (not recorded which). The chain links TRBV19 to TRBJ1-5; TCRdb outputs TRBD1, but without DNA this stays unchecked. The CDR3 loop reads CASSIDLWGRDSNQPQHF.